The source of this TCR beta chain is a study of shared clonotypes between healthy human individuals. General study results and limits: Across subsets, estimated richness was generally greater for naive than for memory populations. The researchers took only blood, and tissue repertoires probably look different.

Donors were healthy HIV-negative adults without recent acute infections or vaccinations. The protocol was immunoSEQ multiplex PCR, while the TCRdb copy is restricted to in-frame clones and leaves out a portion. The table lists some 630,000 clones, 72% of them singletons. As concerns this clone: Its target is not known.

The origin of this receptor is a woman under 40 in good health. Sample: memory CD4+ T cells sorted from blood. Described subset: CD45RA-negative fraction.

The CDR3 nucleotides read TGCAGCGTTTTTTCTCTGGGACAGGGGGCAGATACGCAGTATTTT. Its translation: CSVFSLGQGADTQYF. This chain connects TRBV29-1 to TRBJ2-3; 11 bases line up with TRBD1. CDR3 length: 15 amino acids. CDR1 is SQVTM and CDR2 is ANQGSEA in the germline V gene. J was trimmed by 4 bases and V by 5 bases; bases with no gene match: 8.